This is a list of T cell receptor beta chains from one sample in a study of T cells of healthy individuals. TCRdb used MiXCR to reprocess the 5' RACE reads, holding one entry per CDR3 protein. The sample consists of around 100,000 distinct CDR3 sequences, 15% to 20% of them appearing once. These receptors originate from a human donor in good health. Both conserved end residues are part of each CDR3. Fields, in order: V gene, J gene, D gene, clone size, CDR3 DNA, CDR3 protein. D genes are given only for firm matches. The size entry is marked missing in some rows and otherwise reads once, few, many or a size class.

TRBV3-1	TRBJ1-1	-	few	TGTGCCAGCAGCCCCCTCGTGGGGCGAGGTGAAGCTTTCTTT	CASSPLVGRGEAFF
TRBV28	TRBJ2-4	-	many	TGTGCCAGCAACGGGGCTAGCTCCAGCCTTAACATTCAGTACTTC	CASNGASSSLNIQYF
TRBV5-6	TRBJ1-5	-	-	TGTGCCAGCAGCTCCCTTAGGGGACGGCAGACCAATCAGCCCCAGCATTTT	CASSSLRGRQTNQPQHF
TRBV28	TRBJ2-1	TRBD1	many	TGTGCCAGCAGACCTGCGTGGGACAGGGGCCTCAATGAGCAGTTCTTC	CASRPAWDRGLNEQFF
TRBV29-1	TRBJ2-7	TRBD1	many	TGCAGCGTCGGACAGGGGACCTACGAGCAGTACTTC	CSVGQGTYEQYF
TRBV28	TRBJ2-2	-	few	TGTGCCAGCAGGATCCTTGAGAAGGGGGAGCTGTTTTTT	CASRILEKGELFF
TRBV28	TRBJ2-2	-	few	TGTGCCAGCAGTTTCCTGGCAGGGGTCGGCGGGGAGCTGTTTTTT	CASSFLAGVGGELFF
TRBV5-1	TRBJ2-1	-	-	TGCGCCAGCAGCTATAATACAGGGGAGGATGAGCAGTTCTTC	CASSYNTGEDEQFF
TRBV18	TRBJ2-7	TRBD1	-	TGTGCCAGCTCACCGGTGGGACAGGGAGACGAGCAGTACTTC	CASSPVGQGDEQYF
TRBV12-3/TRBV12-4	TRBJ2-6	TRBD1	-	TGTGCCAGCAAGGGACAGGGGGTCTCTGGGGCCAACGTCCTGACTTTC	CASKGQGVSGANVLTF
TRBV6-2/TRBV6-3	TRBJ2-7	TRBD1	-	TGTGCCAGCAGAAGAGGGGACAGAAACTACGAGCAGTACTTC	CASRRGDRNYEQYF